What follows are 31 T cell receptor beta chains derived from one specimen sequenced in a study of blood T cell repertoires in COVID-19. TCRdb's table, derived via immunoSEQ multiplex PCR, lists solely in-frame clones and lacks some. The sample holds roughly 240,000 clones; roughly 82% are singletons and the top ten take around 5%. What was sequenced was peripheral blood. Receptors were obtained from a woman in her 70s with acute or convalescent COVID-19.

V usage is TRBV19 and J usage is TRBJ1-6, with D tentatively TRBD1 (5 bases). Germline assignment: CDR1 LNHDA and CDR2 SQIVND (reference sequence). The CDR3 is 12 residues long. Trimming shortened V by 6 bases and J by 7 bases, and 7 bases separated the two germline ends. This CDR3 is CASRGPNSPLHF. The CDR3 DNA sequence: TGTGCCAGTAGGGGGCCGAATTCACCCCTCCACTTT.

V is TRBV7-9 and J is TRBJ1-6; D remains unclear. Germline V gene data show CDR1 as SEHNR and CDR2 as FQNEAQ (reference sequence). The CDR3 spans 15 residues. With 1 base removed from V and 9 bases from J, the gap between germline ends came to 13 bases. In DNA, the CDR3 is TGTGCCAGCAGCTTAGGGGCTCTCGAGGGTTCACCCCTCCACTTT. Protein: CASSLGALEGSPLHF. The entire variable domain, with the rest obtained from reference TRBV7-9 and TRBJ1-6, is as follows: DTGVSQNPRHKITKRGQNVTFRCDPISEHNRLYWYRQTLGQGPEFLTYFQNEAQLEKSRLLSDRFSAERPKGSFSTLEIQRTEQGDSAMYLCASSLGALEGSPLHFGNGTRLTVT.

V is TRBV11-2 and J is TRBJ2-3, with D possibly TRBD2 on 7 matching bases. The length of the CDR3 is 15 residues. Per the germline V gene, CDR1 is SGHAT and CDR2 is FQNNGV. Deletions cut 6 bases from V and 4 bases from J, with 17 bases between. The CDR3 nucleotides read TGTGCCAGCAGTGGAGGGGGGGTCGGACCAGATACGCAGTATTTT. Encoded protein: CASSGGGVGPDTQYF. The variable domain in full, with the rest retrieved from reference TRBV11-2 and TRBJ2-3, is EAGVAQSPRYKIIEKRQSVAFWCNPISGHATLYWYQQILGQGPKLLIQFQNNGVVDDSQLPKDRFSAERLKGVDSTLKIQPAKLEDSAVYLCASSGGGVGPDTQYFGPGTRLTVL.

Here the CDR3 reads CASSIPGTGAHYGYTF. As DNA, the CDR3 is TGTGCCAGTAGTATACCCGGGACAGGGGCCCACTATGGCTACACCTTC. V gene TRBV19 combines with J gene TRBJ1-2; the match to TRBD1 covers 10 bases. This CDR3 is built from 16 residues. The junction had 6 bases not matched to a gene; V was cut back by 2 bases and J by 3 bases. The germline gives CDR1 LNHDA, CDR2 SQIVND (reference sequence).

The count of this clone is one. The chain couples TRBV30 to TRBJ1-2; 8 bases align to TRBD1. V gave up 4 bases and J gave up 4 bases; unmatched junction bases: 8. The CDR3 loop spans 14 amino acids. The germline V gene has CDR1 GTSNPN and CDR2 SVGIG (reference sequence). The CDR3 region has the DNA TGTGCCTGGATCCCCGACAGGGGCGGCTATGGCTACACCTTC. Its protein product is CAWIPDRGGYGYTF. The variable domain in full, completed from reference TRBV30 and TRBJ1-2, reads SQTIHQWPATLVQPVGSPLSLECTVEGTSNPNLYWYRQAAGRGLQLLFYSVGIGQISSEVPQNLSASRPQDRQFILSSKKLLLSDSGFYLCAWIPDRGGYGYTFGSGTRLTVV.

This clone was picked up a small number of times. CDR3 coding DNA: TGTGCCAGCGGGGGGGACGATAATTCACCCCTCCACTTT. It specifies CASGGDDNSPLHF. The chain couples TRBV6-5 to TRBJ1-6, with a tentative D call TRBD1 (5 bases). The V end was cut by 8 bases, the J end by 5 bases, with 10 bases between. Germline CDR1 and CDR2: MNHEY and SVGAGI. The CDR3 extends over 13 amino acids.

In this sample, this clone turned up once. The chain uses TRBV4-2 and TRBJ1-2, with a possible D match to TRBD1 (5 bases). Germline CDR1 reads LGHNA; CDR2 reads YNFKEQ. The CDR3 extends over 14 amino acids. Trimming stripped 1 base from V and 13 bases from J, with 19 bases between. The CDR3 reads CASSQGVGGEGFTF. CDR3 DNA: TGTGCCAGCAGCCAAGGGGTTGGAGGGGAAGGGTTCACCTTC.

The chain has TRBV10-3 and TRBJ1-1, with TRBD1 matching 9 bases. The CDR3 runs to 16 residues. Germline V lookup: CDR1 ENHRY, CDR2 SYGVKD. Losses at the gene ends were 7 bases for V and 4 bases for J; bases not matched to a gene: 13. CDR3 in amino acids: CAIKYGTGQEGTEAFF. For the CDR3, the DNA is TGTGCCATCAAATACGGGACAGGGCAAGAGGGCACTGAAGCTTTCTTT.

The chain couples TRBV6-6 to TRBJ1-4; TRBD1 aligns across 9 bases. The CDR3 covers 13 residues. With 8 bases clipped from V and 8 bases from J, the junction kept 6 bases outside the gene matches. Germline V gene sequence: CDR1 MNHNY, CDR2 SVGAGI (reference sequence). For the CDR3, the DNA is TGTGCCAGCCAGACAGGGGGAATAGAAAAACTGTTTTTT. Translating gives CASQTGGIEKLFF.

The CDR3 DNA sequence: TGTGCCAGCAGCTTAGATGGGGGCCTGGGGACTGAAGCTTTCTTT. Its protein is CASSLDGGLGTEAFF. The chain carries TRBV7-2 and TRBJ1-1; perhaps TRBD1 as D (6 bases). In germline, CDR1 is SGHTA, CDR2 FQGNSA. This CDR3 spans 15 amino acids. V was trimmed by 1 base and J by 5 bases, leaving 14 bases between them.

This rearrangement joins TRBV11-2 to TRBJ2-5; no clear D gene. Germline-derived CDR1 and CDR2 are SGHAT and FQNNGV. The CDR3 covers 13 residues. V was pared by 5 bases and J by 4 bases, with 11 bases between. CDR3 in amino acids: CASSTSSGETQYF. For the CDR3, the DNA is TGTGCCAGCAGCACCTCCTCAGGAGAGACCCAGTACTTC.

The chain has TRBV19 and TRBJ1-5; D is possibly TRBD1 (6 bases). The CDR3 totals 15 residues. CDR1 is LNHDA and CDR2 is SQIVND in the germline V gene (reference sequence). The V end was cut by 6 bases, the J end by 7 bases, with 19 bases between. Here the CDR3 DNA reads TGTGCCAGTAGCTTACAGGGATCTTCGTGGCAGCCCCAGCATTTT. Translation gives CASSLQGSSWQPQHF. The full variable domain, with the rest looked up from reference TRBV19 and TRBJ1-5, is DGGITQSPKYLFRKEGQNVTLSCEQNLNHDAMYWYRQDPGQGLRLIYYSQIVNDFQKGDIAEGYSVSREKKESFPLTVTSAQKNPTAFYLCASSLQGSSWQPQHFGDGTRLSIL.

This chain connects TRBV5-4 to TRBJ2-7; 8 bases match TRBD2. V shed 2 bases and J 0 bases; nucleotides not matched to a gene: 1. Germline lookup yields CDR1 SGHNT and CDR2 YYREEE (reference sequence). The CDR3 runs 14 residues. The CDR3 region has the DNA TGTGCCAGCAGCTTTGCGGGGGGCTCCTACGAGCAGTACTTC. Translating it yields CASSFAGGSYEQYF.

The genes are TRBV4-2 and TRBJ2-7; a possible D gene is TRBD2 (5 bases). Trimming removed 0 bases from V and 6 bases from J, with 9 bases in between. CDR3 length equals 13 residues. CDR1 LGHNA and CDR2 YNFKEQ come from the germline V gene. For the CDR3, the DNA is TGTGCCAGCAGCCAAGACGGTGGAGGCGAGCAGTACTTC. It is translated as CASSQDGGGEQYF.

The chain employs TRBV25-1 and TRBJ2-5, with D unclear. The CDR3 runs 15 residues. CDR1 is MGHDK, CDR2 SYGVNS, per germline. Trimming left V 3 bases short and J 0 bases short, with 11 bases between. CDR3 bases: TGTGCCAGCAGTGATCCCAGTTGGTACCAAGAGACCCAGTACTTC. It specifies CASSDPSWYQETQYF. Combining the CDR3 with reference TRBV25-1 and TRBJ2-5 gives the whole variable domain EADIYQTPRYLVIGTGKKITLECSQTMGHDKMYWYQQDPGMELHLIHYSYGVNSTEKGDLSSESTVSRIRTEHFPLTLESARPSHTSQYLCASSDPSWYQETQYFGPGTRLLVL.

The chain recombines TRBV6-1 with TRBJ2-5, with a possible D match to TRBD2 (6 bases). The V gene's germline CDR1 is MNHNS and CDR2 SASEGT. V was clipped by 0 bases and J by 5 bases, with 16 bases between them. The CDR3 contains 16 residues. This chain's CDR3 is CASSEALGGGVETQYF. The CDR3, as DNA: TGTGCCAGCAGTGAAGCTTTGGGGGGAGGCGTGGAGACCCAGTACTTC.

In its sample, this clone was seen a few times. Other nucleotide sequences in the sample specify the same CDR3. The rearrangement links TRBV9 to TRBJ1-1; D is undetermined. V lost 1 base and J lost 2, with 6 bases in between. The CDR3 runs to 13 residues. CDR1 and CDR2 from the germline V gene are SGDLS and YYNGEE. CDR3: CASSVSGNTEAFF. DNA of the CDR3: TGTGCCAGCAGCGTATCGGGAAACACTGAAGCTTTCTTT.

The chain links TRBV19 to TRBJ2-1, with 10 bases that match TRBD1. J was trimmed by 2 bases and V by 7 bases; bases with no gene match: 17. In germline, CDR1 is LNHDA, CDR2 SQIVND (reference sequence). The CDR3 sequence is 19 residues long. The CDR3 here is CASILLPGTGDFTYNEQFF. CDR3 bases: TGTGCCAGTATTTTACTACCGGGGACAGGGGATTTCACCTACAATGAGCAGTTCTTC.

CDR3 sequence: CASSLGDRLSNQPQHF. CDR3 sequence (DNA): TGCGCCAGCAGCTTGGGAGACAGATTGAGCAATCAGCCCCAGCATTTT. The V and J genes are TRBV5-1 and TRBJ1-5, with TRBD1 as a possible D gene (5 bases). Germline CDR1 is SGHRS and CDR2 is YFSETQ. Trimming shortened V by 0 bases and J by 1 base, and 11 bases separated the two germline ends. The CDR3 sequence is 16 residues long.

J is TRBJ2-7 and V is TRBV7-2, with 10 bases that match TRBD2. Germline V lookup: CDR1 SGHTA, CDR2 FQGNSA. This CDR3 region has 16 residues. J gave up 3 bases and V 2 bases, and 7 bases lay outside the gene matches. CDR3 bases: TGTGCCAGCAGCTTAACAATTTCTAGCGGGGGCTACGAGCAGTACTTC. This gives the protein CASSLTISSGGYEQYF.

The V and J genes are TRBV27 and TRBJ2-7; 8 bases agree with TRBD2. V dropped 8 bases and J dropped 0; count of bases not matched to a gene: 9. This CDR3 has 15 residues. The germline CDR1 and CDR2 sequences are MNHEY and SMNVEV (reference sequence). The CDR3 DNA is TGTGCCAGCCGACCGGGGGGGACTCGCTCCTACGAGCAGTACTTC. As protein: CASRPGGTRSYEQYF.

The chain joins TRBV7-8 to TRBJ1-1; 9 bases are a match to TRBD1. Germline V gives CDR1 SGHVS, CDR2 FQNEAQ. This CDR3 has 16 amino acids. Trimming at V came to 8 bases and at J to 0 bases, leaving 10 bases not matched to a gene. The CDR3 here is CASELYTGGLNTEAFF. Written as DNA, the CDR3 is TGTGCCAGCGAATTGTATACAGGGGGCTTGAACACTGAAGCTTTCTTT. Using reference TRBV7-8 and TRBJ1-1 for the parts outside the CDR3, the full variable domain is GAGVSQSPRYKVAKRGQDVALRCDPISGHVSLFWYQQALGQGPEFLTYFQNEAQLDKSGLPSDRFFAERPEGSVSTLKIQRTQQEDSAVYLCASELYTGGLNTEAFFGQGTRLTVV.

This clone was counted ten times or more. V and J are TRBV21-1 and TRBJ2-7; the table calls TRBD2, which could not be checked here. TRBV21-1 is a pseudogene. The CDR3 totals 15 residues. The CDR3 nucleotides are TGTGCCAGCAGCAACATTGTGAGGCAGACCTACGAGCAGTACTTC. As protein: CASSNIVRQTYEQYF.

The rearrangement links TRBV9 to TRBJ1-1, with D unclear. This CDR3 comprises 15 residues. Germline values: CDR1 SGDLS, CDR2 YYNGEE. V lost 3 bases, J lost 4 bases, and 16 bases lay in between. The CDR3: CASSAEGSWGTEAFF. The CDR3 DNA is TGTGCCAGCAGCGCCGAAGGGAGTTGGGGCACTGAAGCTTTCTTT.

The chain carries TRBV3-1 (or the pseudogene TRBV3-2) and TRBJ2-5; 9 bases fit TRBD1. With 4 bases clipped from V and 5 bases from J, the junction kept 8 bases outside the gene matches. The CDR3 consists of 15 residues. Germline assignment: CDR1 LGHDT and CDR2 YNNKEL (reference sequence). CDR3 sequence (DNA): TGTGCCAGCAGCCGTGGGACAGGGCGAGGGGAGACCCAGTACTTC. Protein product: CASSRGTGRGETQYF.

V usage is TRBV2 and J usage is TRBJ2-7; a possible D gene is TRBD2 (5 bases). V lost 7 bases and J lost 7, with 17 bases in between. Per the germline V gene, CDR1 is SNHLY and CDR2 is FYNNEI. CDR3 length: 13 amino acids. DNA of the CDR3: TGTGCCAGCACCCTCAACGGGGTAGGTGAGCAGTACTTC. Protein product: CASTLNGVGEQYF. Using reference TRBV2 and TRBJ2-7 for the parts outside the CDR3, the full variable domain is EPEVTQTPSHQVTQMGQEVILRCVPISNHLYFYWYRQILGQKVEFLVSFYNNEISEKSEIFDDQFSVERPDGSNFTLKIRSTKLEDSAMYFCASTLNGVGEQYFGPGTRLTVT.

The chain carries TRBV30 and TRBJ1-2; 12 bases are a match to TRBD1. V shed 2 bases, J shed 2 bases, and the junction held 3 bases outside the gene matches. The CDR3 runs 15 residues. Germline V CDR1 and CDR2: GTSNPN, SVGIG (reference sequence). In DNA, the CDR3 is TGTGCCTGGAGTTGGGACAGGGGGCGAAACTATGGCTACACCTTC. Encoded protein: CAWSWDRGRNYGYTF.

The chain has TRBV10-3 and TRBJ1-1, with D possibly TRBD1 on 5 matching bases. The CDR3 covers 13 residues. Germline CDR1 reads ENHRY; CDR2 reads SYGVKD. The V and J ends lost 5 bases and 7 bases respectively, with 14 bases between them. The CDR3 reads CAISTGDKYEAFF. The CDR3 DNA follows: TGTGCCATCAGTACGGGGGATAAATATGAAGCTTTCTTT.

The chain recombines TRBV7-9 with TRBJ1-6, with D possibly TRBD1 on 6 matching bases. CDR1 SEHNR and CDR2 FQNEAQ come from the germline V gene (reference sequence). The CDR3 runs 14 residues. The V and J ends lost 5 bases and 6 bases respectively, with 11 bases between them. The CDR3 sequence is CASSIGQLNSPLHF. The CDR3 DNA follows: TGTGCCAGCAGCATAGGACAGCTTAATTCACCCCTCCACTTT.

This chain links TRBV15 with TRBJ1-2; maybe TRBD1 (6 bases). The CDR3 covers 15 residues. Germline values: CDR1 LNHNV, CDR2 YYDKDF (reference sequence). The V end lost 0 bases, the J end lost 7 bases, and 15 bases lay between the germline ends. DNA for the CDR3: TGTGCCACCAGCAGAGATAAAAGCGGGGGCGGTGGCTACACCTTC. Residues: CATSRDKSGGGGYTF.

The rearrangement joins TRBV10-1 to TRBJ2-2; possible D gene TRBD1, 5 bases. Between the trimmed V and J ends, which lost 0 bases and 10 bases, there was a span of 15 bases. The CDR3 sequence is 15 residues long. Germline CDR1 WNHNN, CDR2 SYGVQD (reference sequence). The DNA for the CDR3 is TGCGCCAGCAGTGAGTCAAAGGCAGGGTTAGTGGAGCTGTTTTTT. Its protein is CASSESKAGLVELFF.